This TCR beta chain was recorded in a study of T cells in Graves' hyperthyroidism and ophthalmopathy. This clonotype was counted many times. The antigen remains undetermined. The CDR3 loop spans 12 amino acids. Trimming removed 6 bases from V and 7 bases from J, with 12 bases in between. RNA transcripts gave rise to amplified TCR beta CDR3 regions. First-round RT-PCR targeting the TCR CDR3 was performed with the HTBI primer set. MiXCR was run by TCRdb on the multiplex PCR reads, yielding one entry per CDR3 protein. Here the sample spans approximately 530,000 distinct CDR3 sequences, about 20% being singletons. Individuals with ophthalmopathy presented a Clinical Activity Score of at least 3, a NOSPECS grade of at least 4 and a duration under 3 months. Uncontrolled infections, other autoimmune diseases, pregnancy or lactation led to exclusion of patients. Thyroid ultrasound, orbital computed tomography, clinical symptoms, and serum thyroxine and TRAb underpinned diagnoses.

Broader study findings: Separation of ophthalmopathy from stable hyperthyroidism was achieved by a 13 V-J model.

Sequencing was carried out using blood. V and J are TRBV12-3 or TRBV12-4 and TRBJ1-2, with D uncertain. The source is a man aged 40-50 years with Graves' ophthalmopathy. The CDR3, as DNA: TGTGCCAGCAGGGCGGAAATAGGTGGCTACACCTTC. Amino acids: CASRAEIGGYTF.